A selection of T cell receptor beta chains follows, all from one sample in a study of T cells expressing NK-cell markers. TCRdb re-analyzed the 5' RACE reads; it lists each CDR3 protein once, without DNA. The table for this sample gives under 200,000 distinct CDR3 sequences. Sequenced sample: blood T cells: a sorted CD56 or NKG2C T cell subset, CD4+ or CD8+ T cells, or bulk PBMC T cells (not recorded which). The receptors shown here come from a woman between 18 and 70 years old in good health. Each CDR3 is given with its conserved first and last residue.

j_gene | v_gene | CDR3aa
TRBJ2-3 | TRBV7-9 | CASSLGLAGDTQYF
TRBJ2-7 | TRBV6-6 | CAARDYTYEQYF
TRBJ2-1 | TRBV2 | CASSERLAEGPQFF
TRBJ2-1 | TRBV7-3 | CASSLSRALYNEQFF
TRBJ2-5 | TRBV10-3 | CAIAGGQETQYF
TRBJ2-3 | TRBV29-1 | CSVRTSGGTDTQYF
TRBJ2-3 | TRBV27 | CASSLYRADTQYF
TRBJ2-1 | TRBV18 | CASSQRDRVYNEQFF
TRBJ1-4 | TRBV5-4 | CASSSNRQGKLFF
TRBJ1-2 | TRBV5-6 | CASSLSRDRGYTF
TRBJ1-2 | TRBV14 | CASSQETGDYGYTF
TRBJ2-1 | TRBV24-1 | CATSDSFFGPPEQFF
TRBJ2-7 | TRBV20-1 | CSAGLPKREIDYEQYF
TRBJ2-4 | TRBV5-1 | CASSETSGGTWTKNIQYF
TRBJ1-5 | TRBV3-1 | CASSQQGAGNQPQHF
TRBJ2-7 | TRBV20-1 | CSAFSWGESSYEQYF
TRBJ2-7 | TRBV15 | CATSRELAGGGEQYF
TRBJ2-1 | TRBV2 | CASSVGLGLEQFF
TRBJ1-1 | TRBV5-1 | CASSSFPGQGEAFF
TRBJ2-3 | TRBV2 | CASSEQPPGLHTDTQYF
TRBJ2-7 | TRBV12-3/TRBV12-4 | CASRTGRSSYEQYF
TRBJ2-2 | TRBV12-3/TRBV12-4 | CASSPDGLNTGELFF
TRBJ2-7 | TRBV6-6 | CASSKDQRYEQYF
TRBJ2-7 | TRBV20-1 | CSAKGQASYEQYF
TRBJ2-5 | TRBV20-1 | CSARGETGGQETQYF
TRBJ2-6 | TRBV12-3/TRBV12-4 | CASSRTGGSGANVLTF
TRBJ2-7 | TRBV7-2 | CASSRDRSSYEQYF
TRBJ1-1 | TRBV6-1 | CASTTRTTGGTEAFF
TRBJ2-5 | TRBV5-1 | CASSLEASGQETQYF
TRBJ2-5 | TRBV5-1 | CASSQGTGPQETQYF
TRBJ1-2 | TRBV20-1 | CSASGRNYGYTF
TRBJ2-3 | TRBV2 | CASSVQGGGTDTQYF
TRBJ1-2 | TRBV29-1 | CSVNHITGYGYTF
TRBJ2-7 | TRBV6-1 | CASTAGQEQYF
TRBJ1-2 | TRBV11-2 | CASRATGAKRNYGYTF
TRBJ1-5 | TRBV20-1 | CSASKTQLNQPQHF
TRBJ2-7 | TRBV21-1 | CASSKERDRVKSYEQYF
TRBJ2-3 | TRBV20-1 | CSGWTSGRADTQYF
TRBJ2-7 | TRBV9 | CASSTQNGLDPPYEQYF
TRBJ1-2 | TRBV20-1 | CSARGTGIYGYTF
TRBJ2-1 | TRBV7-6 | CASSFPGLVNEQFF
TRBJ2-5 | TRBV7-9 | CASSLEPQGAGKTQYF
TRBJ2-7 | TRBV5-1 | CASSLAAGQSYEQYF
TRBJ2-3 | TRBV4-1 | CASSQVGQGLDTQYF
TRBJ2-3 | TRBV7-7 | CASSKDRALDTQYF
TRBJ1-4 | TRBV5-1 | CASSLHLTSEKLFF
TRBJ2-1 | TRBV12-3/TRBV12-4 | CASRGAGINNEQFF
TRBJ2-5 | TRBV2 | CASGGTGETQYF
TRBJ2-7 | TRBV28 | CASRSYGLTHYEQYF
TRBJ1-2 | TRBV3-1 | CASSQALTGRNGYTF
TRBJ2-7 | TRBV12-3/TRBV12-4 | CASRAGGKTYEQYF
TRBJ2-4 | TRBV7-2 | CASSQQQFRDIQYF
TRBJ1-1 | TRBV24-1 | CATKDRLRVKAFF
TRBJ1-3 | TRBV6-1 | CASSRDRALSGNTIYF
TRBJ2-2 | TRBV7-3 | CASSSSVALAGTGTGELFF
TRBJ2-3 | TRBV20-1 | CSLPTGFGTDTQYF
TRBJ2-3 | TRBV20-1 | CSASIANPTDTQYF
TRBJ1-3 | TRBV5-1 | CASSLEPGLGAGNTIYF
TRBJ1-4 | TRBV3-1 | CASSQRQGGNEKLFF